The T cell receptor (beta chain) described here comes from a study of blood T cell repertoires in COVID-19. Here immunoSEQ multiplex PCR was the method, and the copy in TCRdb shows in-frame clones only, minus some. The sample comprises some 200,000 clones, more than 75% of which are singletons, and approximately 7.4% rests with the top ten. Germline-derived CDR1 and CDR2 are SGHTA and FQGNSA. The CDR3 sequence is 16 residues long. Trimming at V came to 0 bases and at J to 5 bases, leaving 5 bases not matched to a gene. V usage is TRBV7-2 and J usage is TRBJ2-7, with 12 bases matching TRBD2. Input material: PBMCs or T cells enriched from blood (not recorded which). The clonotype originates from a middle-aged woman with acute COVID-19. The CDR3 reads CASSLAASGGAHEQYF. Written as DNA, the CDR3 is TGTGCCAGCAGCTTAGCTGCTAGCGGGGGGGCCCACGAGCAGTACTTC.